These T cell receptor beta chains were read from a single sample in a study of post-analysis software for immune sequencing data. Using its own MiXCR run on the PCR reads, TCRdb lists one record per CDR3 protein. This table has roughly 540,000 distinct CDR3 sequences, less than 40% appearing once. Sequencing was carried out using blood. The receptors originated from a girl aged 2 to 17 with multiple sclerosis. Each CDR3 is given with its conserved first and last residue. D genes are given only for firm matches. Expanded clones are given a class, and other clones once, few, many or no size at all.

v_gene	d_gene	abundance	j_gene	CDR3nt	CDR3aa
TRBV4-1	.	.	TRBJ1-1	TGCGCCAGCAGCCACGACCCGAGGTCATCTGAAGCTTTCTTT	CASSHDPRSSEAFF
TRBV20-1	.	.	TRBJ2-7	TGCAGTGCTGGAGACGGAGGGGGGGGTTCCTACGAGCAGTACTTC	CSAGDGGGGSYEQYF
TRBV29-1	.	.	TRBJ2-7	TGCAGCGTTGAAGATCCCGAGCAGTACTTC	CSVEDPEQYF
TRBV6-5	TRBD1	many	TRBJ2-7	TGTGCCAGCAGTTACTCTGGGACAGGGACCTACGAGCAGTACTTC	CASSYSGTGTYEQYF
TRBV11-2	.	many	TRBJ2-7	TGTGCCAGCAGCTATTCCGACAGCGCCGACTACGAGCAGTACTTC	CASSYSDSADYEQYF
TRBV5-1	.	.	TRBJ2-7	TGCGCCAGCAGCTTGGCCCAGGGAAGAGACGAGCAGTACTTC	CASSLAQGRDEQYF
TRBV15	.	.	TRBJ2-5	TGTGCCACCAGCAGAGGATCCCGGCAGGACACTCCGGGAGAGACCCAGTACTTC	CATSRGSRQDTPGETQYF
TRBV10-1	TRBD2	few	TRBJ2-4	TGCGCCAGCAGTGACTCGACTAGCCAGGAAGCCAAAAACATTCAGTACTTC	CASSDSTSQEAKNIQYF
TRBV5-1	.	few	TRBJ2-1	TGCGCCAGCACGAGGGGGGGGCTTTTCCATGAGCAGTTCTTC	CASTRGGLFHEQFF
TRBV28	.	.	TRBJ1-1	TGTGCCAGCGGCGAGGGCAGGGTTATGAACACTGAAGCTTTCTTT	CASGEGRVMNTEAFF
TRBV25-1	.	.	TRBJ2-3	TGTGCCAGCAGCCCGAAAACTACGCAGTATTTT	CASSPKTTQYF
TRBV7-9	.	.	TRBJ2-5	TGTGCCAGCGCCTGGGGGGAGACCCAGTACTTC	CASAWGETQYF
TRBV3-1	TRBD2	.	TRBJ2-1	TGTGCCAGCAGCCAAGGTGGTAGCGGGGTGTTCGATGAGCAGTTCTTC	CASSQGGSGVFDEQFF
TRBV27	.	few	TRBJ1-2	TGTGCCACTTCGGACCGGCACTATGGCTACACCTTC	CATSDRHYGYTF
TRBV29-1	.	.	TRBJ2-5	TGCAGCGTTCGGGCAGGGGCCTGGGCCCAAGAGACCCAGTACTTC	CSVRAGAWAQETQYF
TRBV18	.	few	TRBJ2-3	TGTGCCAGCTCACCGCGGGACATTCCAGATACGCAGTATTTT	CASSPRDIPDTQYF
TRBV6-5	.	.	TRBJ1-6	TGTGCCAGCACCGGGGGACGGGATAATTCACCCCTCCACTTT	CASTGGRDNSPLHF
TRBV7-2	.	.	TRBJ1-4	TGTGCCAGCAGCTCTGGGACGTGGGGAAAACTGTTTTTT	CASSSGTWGKLFF
TRBV6-2/TRBV6-3	TRBD2	.	TRBJ2-3	TGTGCCAGCAGTTTACGACTAGCGCGAGATACGCAGTATTTT	CASSLRLARDTQYF
TRBV7-2	TRBD2	.	TRBJ2-1	TGTGCCAGCAGCCCCCGGGGACTAGCGGGGGGACACAATGAGCAGTTCTTC	CASSPRGLAGGHNEQFF
TRBV19	.	.	TRBJ2-2	TGTGCCAGTATACGGACTGAAACCGGGGAGCTGTTTTTT	CASIRTETGELFF
TRBV7-2	.	few	TRBJ2-6	TGTGCCAGCAGCTTCCCGAGGGGGACTGGGGCCAACGTCCTGACTTTC	CASSFPRGTGANVLTF
TRBV29-1	.	few	TRBJ1-4	TGCAGCGCCCTGACCGAAAAACTGTTTTTT	CSALTEKLFF
TRBV4-2	TRBD2	.	TRBJ2-7	TGTGCCAGCAGCCAAGAATGGGGGGGGGTTGTGCGGGAGCAGTACTTC	CASSQEWGGVVREQYF
TRBV7-8	TRBD2	.	TRBJ2-7	TGTGCCAGCAGCTTAGGTAGCGGGGGCGATTACGAGCAGTACTTC	CASSLGSGGDYEQYF
TRBV12-3/TRBV12-4	TRBD1	.	TRBJ1-2	TGTGCCAGCAGTAGGGGGACAGGGAGGTCTGGCTACACCTTC	CASSRGTGRSGYTF
TRBV10-3	TRBD1	.	TRBJ1-5	TGTGCCATCAGGACAGGGGTAGATCAGCCCCAGCATTTT	CAIRTGVDQPQHF
TRBV28	.	.	TRBJ1-2	TGTGCCAGCAGTTCAACCACACCCAAATGGGAGGGCTACACCTTC	CASSSTTPKWEGYTF
TRBV29-1	.	many	TRBJ2-1	TGCAGCGTTGAAATTTGGGATAGCTCCTACAATGAGCAGTTCTTC	CSVEIWDSSYNEQFF
TRBV6-5	TRBD1	few	TRBJ2-5	TGTGCCAGCAGTTCGGGACAGGTCGATTTAGAGACCCAGTACTTC	CASSSGQVDLETQYF
TRBV5-1	.	.	TRBJ2-3	TGCGCCAGCAGCTTCCTGGCGGGGACCACAGATACGCAGTATTTT	CASSFLAGTTDTQYF
TRBV5-1	.	few	TRBJ2-5	TGCGCCAGCAGCCGGACGTTGACAACCCGGGAGACCCAGTACTTC	CASSRTLTTRETQYF
TRBV6-5	.	.	TRBJ2-2	TGTGCCAGCACCTGCCGGGGGCCGGGAGATACCGGGGAGCTGTTTTTT	CASTCRGPGDTGELFF
TRBV9	TRBD1	.	TRBJ2-1	TGTGCCAGCAGCGCGCCGGGACAGGGGGCGTTTGAGCAGTTCTTC	CASSAPGQGAFEQFF
TRBV9	.	.	TRBJ2-6	TGTGCCAGCAGCGTTAGCACTCGGGCCAACGTCCTGACTTTC	CASSVSTRANVLTF
TRBV12-3/TRBV12-4	.	.	TRBJ2-5	TGTGCCAGCACCTTTTTAGTAGGAGGGGGGGCGAGGGAGACCCAGTACTTC	CASTFLVGGGARETQYF
TRBV20-1	.	once	TRBJ2-7	TGCAGTGCCGGTGAACAGTCGAATAACGAGCAGTACTTC	CSAGEQSNNEQYF
TRBV20-1	.	.	TRBJ1-2	TGCAGTGCTTACCGGACGGCAGACCCAACCTTCGGCTATGGCTACACCTTC	CSAYRTADPTFGYGYTF